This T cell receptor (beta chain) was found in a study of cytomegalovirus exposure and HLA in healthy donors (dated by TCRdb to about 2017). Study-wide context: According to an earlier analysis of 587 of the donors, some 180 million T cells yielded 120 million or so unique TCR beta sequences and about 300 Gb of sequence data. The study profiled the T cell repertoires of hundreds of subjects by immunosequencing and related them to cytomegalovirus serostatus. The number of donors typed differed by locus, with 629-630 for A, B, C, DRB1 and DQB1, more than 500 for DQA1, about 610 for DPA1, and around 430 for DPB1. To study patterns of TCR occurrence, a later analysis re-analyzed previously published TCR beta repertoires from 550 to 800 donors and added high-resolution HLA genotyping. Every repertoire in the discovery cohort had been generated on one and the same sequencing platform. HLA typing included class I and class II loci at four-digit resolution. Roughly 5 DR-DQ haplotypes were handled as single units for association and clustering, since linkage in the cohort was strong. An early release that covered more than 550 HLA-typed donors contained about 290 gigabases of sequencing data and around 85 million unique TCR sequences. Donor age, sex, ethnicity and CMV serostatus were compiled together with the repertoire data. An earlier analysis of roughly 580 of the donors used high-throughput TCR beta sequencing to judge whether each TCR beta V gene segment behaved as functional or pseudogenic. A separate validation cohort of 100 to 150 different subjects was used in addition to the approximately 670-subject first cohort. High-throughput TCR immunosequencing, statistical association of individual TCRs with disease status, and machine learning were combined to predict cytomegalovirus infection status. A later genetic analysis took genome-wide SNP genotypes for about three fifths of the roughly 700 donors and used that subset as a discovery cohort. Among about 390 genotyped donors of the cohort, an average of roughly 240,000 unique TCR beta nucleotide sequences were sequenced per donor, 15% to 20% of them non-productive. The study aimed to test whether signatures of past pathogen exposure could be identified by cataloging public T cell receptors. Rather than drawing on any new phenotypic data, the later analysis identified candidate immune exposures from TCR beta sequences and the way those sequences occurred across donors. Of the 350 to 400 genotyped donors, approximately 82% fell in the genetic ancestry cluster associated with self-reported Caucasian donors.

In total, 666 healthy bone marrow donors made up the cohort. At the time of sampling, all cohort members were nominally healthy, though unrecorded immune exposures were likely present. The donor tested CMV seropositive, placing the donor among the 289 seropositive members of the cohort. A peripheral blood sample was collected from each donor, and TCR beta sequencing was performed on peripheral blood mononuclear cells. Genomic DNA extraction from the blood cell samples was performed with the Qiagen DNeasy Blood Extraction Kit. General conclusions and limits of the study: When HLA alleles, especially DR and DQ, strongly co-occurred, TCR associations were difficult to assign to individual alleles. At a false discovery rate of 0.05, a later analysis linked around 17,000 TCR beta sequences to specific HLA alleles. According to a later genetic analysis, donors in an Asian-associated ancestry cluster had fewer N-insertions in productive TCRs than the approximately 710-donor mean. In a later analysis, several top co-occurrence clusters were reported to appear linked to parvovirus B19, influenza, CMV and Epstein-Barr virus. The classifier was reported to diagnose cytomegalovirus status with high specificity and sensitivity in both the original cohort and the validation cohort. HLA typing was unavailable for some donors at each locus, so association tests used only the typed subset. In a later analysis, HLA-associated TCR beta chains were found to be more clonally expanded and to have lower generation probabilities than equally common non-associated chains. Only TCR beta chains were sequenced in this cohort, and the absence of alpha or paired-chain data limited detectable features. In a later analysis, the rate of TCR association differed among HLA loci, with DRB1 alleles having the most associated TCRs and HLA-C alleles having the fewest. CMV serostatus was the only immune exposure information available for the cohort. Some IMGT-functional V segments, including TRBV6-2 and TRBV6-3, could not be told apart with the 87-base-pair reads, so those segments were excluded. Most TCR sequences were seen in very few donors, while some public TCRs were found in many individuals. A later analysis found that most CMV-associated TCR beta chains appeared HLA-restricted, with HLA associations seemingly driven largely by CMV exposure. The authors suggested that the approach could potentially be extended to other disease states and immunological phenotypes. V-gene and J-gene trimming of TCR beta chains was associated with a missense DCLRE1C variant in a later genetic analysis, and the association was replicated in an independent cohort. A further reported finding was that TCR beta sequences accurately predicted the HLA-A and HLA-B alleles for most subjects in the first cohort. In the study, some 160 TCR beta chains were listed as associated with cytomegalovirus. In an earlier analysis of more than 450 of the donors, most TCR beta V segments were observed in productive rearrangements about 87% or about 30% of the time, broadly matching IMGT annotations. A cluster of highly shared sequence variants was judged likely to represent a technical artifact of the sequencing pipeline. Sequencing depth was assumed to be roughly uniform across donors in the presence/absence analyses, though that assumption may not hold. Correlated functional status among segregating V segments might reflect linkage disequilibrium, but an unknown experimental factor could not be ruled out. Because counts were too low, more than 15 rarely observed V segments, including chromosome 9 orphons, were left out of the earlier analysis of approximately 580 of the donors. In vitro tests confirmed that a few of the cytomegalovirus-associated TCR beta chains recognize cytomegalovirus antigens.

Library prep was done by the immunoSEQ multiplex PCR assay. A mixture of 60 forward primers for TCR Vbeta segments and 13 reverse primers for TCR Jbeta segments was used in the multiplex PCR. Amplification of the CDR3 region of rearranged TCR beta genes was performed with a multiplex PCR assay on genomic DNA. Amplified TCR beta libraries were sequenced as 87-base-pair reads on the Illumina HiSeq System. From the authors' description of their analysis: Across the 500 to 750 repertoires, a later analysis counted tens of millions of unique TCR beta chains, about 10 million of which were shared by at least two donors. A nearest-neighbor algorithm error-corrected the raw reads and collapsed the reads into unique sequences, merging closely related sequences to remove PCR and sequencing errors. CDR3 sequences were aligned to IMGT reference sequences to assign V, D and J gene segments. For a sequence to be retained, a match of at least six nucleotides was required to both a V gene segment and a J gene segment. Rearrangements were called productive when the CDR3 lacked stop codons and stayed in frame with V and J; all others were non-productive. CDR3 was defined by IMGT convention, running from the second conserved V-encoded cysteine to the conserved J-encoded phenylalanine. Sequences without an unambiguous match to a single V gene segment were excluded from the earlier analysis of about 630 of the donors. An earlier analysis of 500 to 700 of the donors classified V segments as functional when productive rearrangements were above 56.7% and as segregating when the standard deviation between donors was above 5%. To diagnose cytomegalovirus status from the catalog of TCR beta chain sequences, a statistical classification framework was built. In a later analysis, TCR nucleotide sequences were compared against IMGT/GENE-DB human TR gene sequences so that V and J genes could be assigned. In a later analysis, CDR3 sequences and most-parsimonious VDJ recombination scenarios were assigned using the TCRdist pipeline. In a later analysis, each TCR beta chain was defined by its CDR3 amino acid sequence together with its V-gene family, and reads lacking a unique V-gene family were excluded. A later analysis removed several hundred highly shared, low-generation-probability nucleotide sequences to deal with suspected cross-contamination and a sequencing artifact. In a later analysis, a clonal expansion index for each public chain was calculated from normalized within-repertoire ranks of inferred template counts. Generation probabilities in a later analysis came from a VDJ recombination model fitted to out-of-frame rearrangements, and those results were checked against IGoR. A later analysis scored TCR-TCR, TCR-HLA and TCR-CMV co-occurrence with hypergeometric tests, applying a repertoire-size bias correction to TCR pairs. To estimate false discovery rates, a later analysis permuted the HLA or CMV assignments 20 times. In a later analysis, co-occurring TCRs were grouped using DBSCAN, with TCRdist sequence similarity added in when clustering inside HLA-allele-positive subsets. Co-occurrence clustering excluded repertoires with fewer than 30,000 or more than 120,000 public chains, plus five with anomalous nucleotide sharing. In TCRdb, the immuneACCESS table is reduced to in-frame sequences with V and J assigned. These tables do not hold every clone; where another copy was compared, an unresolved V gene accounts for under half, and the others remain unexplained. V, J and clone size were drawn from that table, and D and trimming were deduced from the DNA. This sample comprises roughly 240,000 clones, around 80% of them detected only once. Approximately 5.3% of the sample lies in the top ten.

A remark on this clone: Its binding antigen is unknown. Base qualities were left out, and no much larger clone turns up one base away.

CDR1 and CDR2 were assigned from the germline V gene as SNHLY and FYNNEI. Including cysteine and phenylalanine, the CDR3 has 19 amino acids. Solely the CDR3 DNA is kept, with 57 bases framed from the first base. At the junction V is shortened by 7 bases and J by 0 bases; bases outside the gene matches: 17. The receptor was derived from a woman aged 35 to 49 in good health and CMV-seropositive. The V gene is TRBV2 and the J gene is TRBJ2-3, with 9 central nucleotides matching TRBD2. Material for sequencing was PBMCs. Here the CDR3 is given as CASNPASGTFSTSTDTQYF. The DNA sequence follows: TGTGCCAGCAATCCGGCTAGCGGGACCTTCTCTACTAGCACAGATACGCAGTATTTT.